This T cell receptor beta chain is drawn from a study of blood T cell repertoires in COVID-19. Looking at the study overall: Sites in the United States, Italy and Spain provided acute and convalescent COVID-19 samples. The analysed material was cDNA or gDNA that came from T cells, B-cell-depleted T cells, or PBMCs.

Source study methods: Counts of nucleated cells, estimated from reference gene primer amplification, were obtained. Profiled with immunoSEQ multiplex PCR; TCRdb holds only in-frame clones, not every one. V, J and clone size are taken as reported in that table, and D and trimming were inferred from the DNA itself. In the table there are under 150,000 clones, approximately 80% of which are singletons. CDR3 length: 16 amino acids. V was shortened by 4 bases and J by 0 bases, with 16 bases between the two germline ends. CDR1 and CDR2 (germline): SGDLS, YYNGEE. The sequence came from a middle-aged woman with active or convalescent COVID-19. Sequenced: peripheral blood. V usage is TRBV9 and J usage is TRBJ1-1, with D maybe TRBD1 (5 bases). The CDR3 loop is CASSPFGRGLNTEAFF. As DNA, the CDR3 is TGTGCCAGCAGCCCCTTTGGGAGGGGCCTGAACACTGAAGCTTTCTTT.